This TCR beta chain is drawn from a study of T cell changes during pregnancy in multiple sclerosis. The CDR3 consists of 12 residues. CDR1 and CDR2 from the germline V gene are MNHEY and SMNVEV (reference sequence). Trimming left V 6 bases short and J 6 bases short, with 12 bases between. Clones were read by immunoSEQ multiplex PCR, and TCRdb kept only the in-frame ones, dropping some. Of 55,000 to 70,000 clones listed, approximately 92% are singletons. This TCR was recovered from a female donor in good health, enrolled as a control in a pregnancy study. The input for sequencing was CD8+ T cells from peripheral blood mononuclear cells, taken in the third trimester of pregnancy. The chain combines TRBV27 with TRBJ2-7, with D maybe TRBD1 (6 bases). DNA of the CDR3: TGTGCCAGCAGGACAGGCCATCGCGAGCAGTACTTC. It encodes CASRTGHREQYF.